The 31 T cell receptor beta chains reported below all come from one sample, sequenced in a study of response to subunit inactivated influenza vaccine. TCRdb passed the RT-PCR reads through MiXCR, listing each CDR3 protein once. The sample lists 500,000 or so distinct CDR3 sequences, 15% to 20% occurring once. The material was CD4+ T cells sorted from PBMCs, obtained around 25 months after vaccination. The origin of the receptors is a man aged 50-75 years who received an inactivated influenza vaccine.

The J gene is TRBJ2-1, the V gene TRBV9; the match to TRBD2 covers 10 bases. Germline trimming cut 3 bases from V and 9 bases from J; bases unmatched to any gene: 9. The CDR3 runs to 15 residues. CDR1 and CDR2 (germline): SGDLS, YYNGEE. The DNA of the CDR3 is TGTGCCAGCAGCGCCTTGGGGACTAGCGTACGTGAGCAGTTCTTC. Amino acid sequence: CASSALGTSVREQFF.

CDR3 region: CSAAPRADTQYF. Written as DNA, the CDR3 is TGCAGTGCCGCACCCCGTGCAGATACGCAGTATTTT. V is TRBV20-1 and J is TRBJ2-3, with unresolved D. The germline CDR1 and CDR2 sequences are DFQATT and SNEGSKA (reference sequence). The CDR3 is 12 amino acids. Between the trimmed V and J ends, which lost 6 bases and 4 bases, there was a span of 11 bases.

This clonotype appeared a few times. The genes are TRBV25-1 and TRBJ2-4; D remains ambiguous. The CDR3 sequence is 12 residues long. CDR1 is MGHDK and CDR2 is SYGVNS in the germline V gene. V gave up 2 bases and J gave up 7 bases, with 6 bases separating them. The CDR3 region has the DNA TGTGCCAGCAGTGAAATGGGGAACATTCAGTACTTC. It yields the protein CASSEMGNIQYF.

In its sample, this clonotype was seen many times. Here the CDR3 reads CATTGTSGVDTQYF. CDR3 nucleotide sequence: TGTGCCACTACCGGGACTAGCGGGGTGGATACGCAGTATTTT. The genes are TRBV6-1 and TRBJ2-3; 13 bases are a match to TRBD2. The germline CDR1 and CDR2 sequences are MNHNS and SASEGT. The CDR3 extends over 14 amino acids. The junction had 7 bases not matched to a gene; V was cut back by 10 bases and J by 6 bases.

The chain recombines TRBV4-3 with TRBJ2-1, with 9 bases lining up with TRBD1. Germline V lookup: CDR1 LGHNA, CDR2 YSLEER. The CDR3 loop spans 13 amino acids. Trimming at V came to 2 bases and at J to 12 bases, leaving 5 bases not matched to a gene. The CDR3 DNA follows: TGCGCCAGCAGCCAATATACAGGGGGCGGGCAGTTCTTC. Its protein product is CASSQYTGGGQFF.

The chain uses TRBV24-1 and TRBJ2-1; possibly TRBD1 for D (6 bases). Trimming left V 6 bases short and J 5 bases short, with 10 bases between. Looked up from germline, CDR1 is KGHDR and CDR2 is SFDVKD. The CDR3 length is 13 residues. Written as DNA, the CDR3 is TGTGCCACCAGTTACAGGGACAACAATGAGCAGTTCTTC. Translated, it gives CATSYRDNNEQFF.

The chain has TRBV20-1 and TRBJ2-7, with 9 bases that match TRBD1. CDR1 DFQATT and CDR2 SNEGSKA come from the germline V gene (reference sequence). The ends lost 6 bases at V and 6 bases at J; junction bases unmatched: 15. The length of the CDR3 is 15 residues. CDR3 loop: CSAPRPGQGRGEQYF. For the CDR3, the DNA is TGCAGTGCACCCAGACCGGGACAGGGACGAGGCGAGCAGTACTTC.

This sequence joins TRBV28 and TRBJ2-5, with 9 bases that match TRBD1. The CDR3 extends over 16 amino acids. Trimming cost V 5 bases and J 5 bases; bases outside gene matches: 12. The germline gives CDR1 MDHEN, CDR2 SYDVKM. The CDR3 sequence: CASSGPGTGFTETQYF. As DNA, the CDR3 is TGTGCCAGCAGTGGTCCCGGGACAGGGTTTACGGAGACCCAGTACTTC. Looking up the rest from reference TRBV28 and TRBJ2-5 gives the full variable domain: DVKVTQSSRYLVKRTGEKVFLECVQDMDHENMFWYRQDPGLGLRLIYFSYDVKMKEKGDIPEGYSVSREKKERFSLILESASTNQTSMYLCASSGPGTGFTETQYFGPGTRLLVL.

The rearrangement joins TRBV7-2 to TRBJ2-1; TRBD2 matches at 11 bases. V gave up 5 bases and J gave up 8 bases; unmatched junction bases: 8. Germline V gene data show CDR1 as SGHTA and CDR2 as FQGNSA. The CDR3 contains 15 residues. CDR3 sequence (DNA): TGTGCCAGCAGCCCTGATAGCGGGAGGGCCTATGAGCAGTTCTTC. It yields the protein CASSPDSGRAYEQFF. Based on the CDR3 plus reference TRBV7-2 and TRBJ2-1, the full variable domain is GAGVSQSPSNKVTEKGKDVELRCDPISGHTALYWYRQSLGQGLEFLIYFQGNSAPDKSGLPSDRFSAERTGGSVSTLTIQRTQQEDSAVYLCASSPDSGRAYEQFFGPGTRLTVL.

The CDR3 here is CASSSPGRGTVNYGYTF. The CDR3 DNA follows: TGTGCCAGCAGTTCCCCTGGGAGGGGGACGGTTAACTATGGCTACACCTTC. The chain carries TRBV28 and TRBJ1-2; TRBD1 is a possible D gene (6 bases). V lost 4 bases to trimming and J lost 1 base, with 19 bases between them. The V gene's germline CDR1 is MDHEN and CDR2 SYDVKM. This CDR3 comprises 17 residues.

The chain employs TRBV3-1 and TRBJ2-2; no reliable D call. Germline assignment: CDR1 LGHDT and CDR2 YNNKEL (reference sequence). Trimming took 1 base from V and 4 from J, leaving 4 bases between them. This CDR3 spans 13 amino acids. CDR3 sequence reads: CASSQVPTGELFF. As DNA, the CDR3 is TGTGCCAGCAGCCAAGTCCCCACCGGGGAGCTGTTTTTT.

This clonotype has just a few counts. The chain employs TRBV7-8 and TRBJ2-2, with 8 bases lining up with TRBD1. Germline assignment: CDR1 SGHVS and CDR2 FQNEAQ. This CDR3 has 17 residues. The V segment lost 5 bases and the J segment 4 bases; nucleotides outside the gene matches: 12. The CDR3 DNA follows: TGTGCCAGCAGCGGACCCTCAGGGGGCTCCACCACCGGGGAGCTGTTTTTT. Protein sequence: CASSGPSGGSTTGELFF.

A few counts support this clonotype. The CDR3 DNA sequence: TGCAGCGTTGACAGGACTAACTATGGCTACACCTTC. This sequence encodes CSVDRTNYGYTF. The chain carries TRBV29-1 and TRBJ1-2; no definite D call. This CDR3 comprises 12 residues. V was trimmed by 3 bases and J by 0 bases, leaving 5 bases between them. The germline V gene has CDR1 SQVTM and CDR2 ANQGSEA.

The chain recombines TRBV20-1 with TRBJ2-3; 13 nucleotides match TRBD2. With 6 bases clipped from V and 5 bases from J, the junction kept 8 bases outside the gene matches. The CDR3 sequence is 15 residues long. Germline-derived CDR1 and CDR2 are DFQATT and SNEGSKA (reference sequence). This chain's CDR3 is CSATGLAGEQDTQYF. The CDR3 DNA follows: TGCAGTGCCACTGGACTAGCGGGAGAACAAGATACGCAGTATTTT.

This clonotype has a handful of counts. The V call is TRBV6-5, the J call TRBJ2-5, with 7 bases identical to TRBD1. Germline V gives CDR1 MNHEY, CDR2 SVGAGI. The CDR3 runs to 15 residues. V dropped 6 bases and J dropped 2; count of bases not matched to a gene: 9. CDR3 coding DNA: TGTGCCAGCAGATTTGGGACAGCCAAACAAGAGACCCAGTACTTC. As protein: CASRFGTAKQETQYF.

V gene TRBV30 combines with J gene TRBJ1-1; D remains ambiguous. Germline assignment: CDR1 GTSNPN and CDR2 SVGIG (reference sequence). V lost 2 bases and J 0 bases, leaving 13 bases between the germline ends. The CDR3 is made up of 15 amino acids. The CDR3 nucleotides read TGTGCCTGGAGTCCCCTGGGAAAGATGAACACTGAAGCTTTCTTT. It encodes CAWSPLGKMNTEAFF.

The chain carries TRBV6-2 or TRBV6-3 and TRBJ2-5, with D uncertain. CDR1 is MNHEY, CDR2 SVGEGT, per germline. The V end lost 2 bases, the J end lost 0 bases, and 10 bases lay between the germline ends. This CDR3 comprises 15 residues. The CDR3 bases are TGTGCCAGCAGTTACAGAAGAGACTACCAAGAGACCCAGTACTTC. This gives the protein CASSYRRDYQETQYF.

This clonotype came up a few times. The rearrangement uses TRBV20-1 and TRBJ1-2; weak D call: TRBD1 (5 bases). This CDR3 region has 14 residues. The germline V gene encodes CDR1 DFQATT and CDR2 SNEGSKA (reference sequence). The ends were cut back, 2 bases at V and 5 bases at J, with 15 bases in the middle. Here the CDR3 DNA reads TGCAGTGCTAGACAATGGCTGGGGGGATATGGCTACACCTTC. Translation gives CSARQWLGGYGYTF.

The chain combines TRBV25-1 with TRBJ2-2; unclear D gene. The CDR3 consists of 13 residues. The V gene lost 3 bases and the J gene lost 8 bases, with 10 bases spanning the gap. CDR1 and CDR2 (germline): MGHDK, SYGVNS. Here the CDR3 DNA reads TGTGCCAGCAGTGAGGGCCTGCGAGGGGAGCTGTTTTTT. Its protein is CASSEGLRGELFF.

This clonotype has only a few counts. This chain links TRBV7-9 with TRBJ2-1; 7 bases match TRBD2. The CDR3 runs 14 residues. Germline-derived CDR1 and CDR2 are SEHNR and FQNEAQ (reference sequence). With V trimmed by 0 bases and J by 8 bases, 4 bases remained unmatched. The CDR3 spells CASSLAGGHDEQFF. Written as DNA, the CDR3 is TGTGCCAGCAGCTTAGCGGGAGGGCACGATGAGCAGTTCTTC.

The gene calls are TRBV10-3 and TRBJ2-3; D uncertain. V lost 2 bases to trimming and J lost 4 bases, with 10 bases between them. This CDR3 contains 14 residues. Germline V gene lookup returns CDR1 ENHRY and CDR2 SYGVKD. DNA for the CDR3: TGTGCCATCAGTGAGGGGCCCCACGCAGATACGCAGTATTTT. Protein sequence: CAISEGPHADTQYF.

V gene TRBV20-1 combines with J gene TRBJ1-5; no reliable D call. CDR3 length: 17 residues. Germline lookup yields CDR1 DFQATT and CDR2 SNEGSKA (reference sequence). The V end was cut by 2 bases, the J end by 0 bases, with 17 bases between. The CDR3 DNA follows: TGCAGTGCTAGACGGGGAGTAGAGGGTTATAGCAATCAGCCCCAGCATTTT. This gives the protein CSARRGVEGYSNQPQHF.

This clonotype was found once. J is TRBJ2-4 and V is TRBV24-1; TRBD1 aligns across 7 bases. This CDR3 region has 17 residues. CDR1 and CDR2 from the germline V gene are KGHDR and SFDVKD. With V trimmed by 3 bases and J by 0 bases, 7 bases remained unmatched. CDR3 bases: TGTGCCACCAGTGATGGGACAGCCCCACTAGCCAAAAACATTCAGTACTTC. Its protein product is CATSDGTAPLAKNIQYF.

The chain links TRBV6-2 or TRBV6-3 to TRBJ2-7, with TRBD2 matching over 11 bases. CDR3 length: 15 residues. After removal of 6 bases from V and 0 bases from J, the junction contained 4 bases not matched to a gene. Germline V gene sequence: CDR1 MNHEY, CDR2 SVGEGT. The chain's CDR3 is CASRPTSGTSYEQYF. Written as DNA, the CDR3 is TGTGCCAGCAGACCGACTAGCGGGACCTCCTACGAGCAGTACTTC.

V is TRBV28 and J is TRBJ1-2; 9 bases fit TRBD1. The CDR3 is 14 residues long. The trim removed 4 bases at V and 7 bases at J, leaving 7 bases unmatched. The germline V gene encodes CDR1 MDHEN and CDR2 SYDVKM. CDR3 protein: CASSSGTGIGGYTF. The CDR3 coding sequence is TGTGCCAGCAGTTCCGGGACAGGGATCGGTGGCTACACCTTC.

V and J are TRBV28 and TRBJ1-1; D is undetermined. CDR3 length: 11 residues. CDR1 and CDR2 from the germline V gene are MDHEN and SYDVKM. The germline V and J ends were trimmed by 4 bases and 4 bases, with 4 bases remaining between them. Here the CDR3 DNA reads TGTGCCAGCAGTTATCTCACTGAAGCTTTCTTT. Its protein is CASSYLTEAFF.

The table lists this clonotype with a few counts. The chain carries TRBV10-3 and TRBJ2-5; weak D call: TRBD2 (5 bases). This CDR3 is 12 amino acids long. V was cut by 4 bases and J by 5 bases, with 8 bases left in between. Germline CDR1 reads ENHRY; CDR2 reads SYGVKD. CDR3 amino acids: CAISAGLETQYF. CDR3 nucleotides: TGTGCCATCAGTGCGGGGTTGGAGACCCAGTACTTC.

This clonotype was counted at least ten times. The rearrangement joins TRBV14 to TRBJ2-5; TRBD2 matches 9 bases. Germline lookup yields CDR1 SGHDN and CDR2 FVKESK. The CDR3 extends over 19 amino acids. With V trimmed by 1 base and J by 4 bases, 16 bases remained unmatched. The CDR3: CASSQALGLASGPRETQYF. The DNA of the CDR3 is TGTGCCAGCAGCCAAGCCCTCGGACTAGCGTCGGGACCAAGAGAGACCCAGTACTTC.

This clonotype was seen more than once but under ten times. The CDR3 DNA reads TGTGCCAGCAGTTTCCCGACAGGGGGCCGGAATGGCTACACCTTC. It encodes CASSFPTGGRNGYTF. This sequence joins TRBV28 and TRBJ1-2; 10 bases match TRBD1. CDR3 length equals 15 residues. V was clipped by 3 bases and J by 6 bases; unmatched bases: 7. Per the germline V gene, CDR1 is MDHEN and CDR2 is SYDVKM.

The chain combines TRBV20-1 with TRBJ2-7, with D perhaps TRBD2 (5 bases). Trimming took 1 base from V and 1 from J, leaving 8 bases between them. The CDR3 is 13 residues long. Germline assignment: CDR1 DFQATT and CDR2 SNEGSKA (reference sequence). This CDR3 reads CSARVWESYEQYF. In DNA, the CDR3 is TGCAGTGCTAGAGTCTGGGAGTCCTACGAGCAGTACTTC.

J is TRBJ2-3 and V is TRBV4-3; D call uncertain. Between the trimmed V and J ends, which lost 1 base and 2 bases, there was a span of 10 bases. CDR1 and CDR2 from the germline V gene are LGHNA and YSLEER. This CDR3 spans 15 amino acids. The CDR3 here is CASSQGVQNTDTQYF. The CDR3 DNA follows: TGCGCCAGCAGCCAAGGAGTACAGAACACAGATACGCAGTATTTT.